The source of this T cell receptor (beta chain) is a study of blood T cell repertoires in COVID-19. For the study at large: Material from acute and convalescent COVID-19 was sourced from the United States, Italy and Spain. From T cells, B-cell-depleted T cells, or PBMCs came the material, which was cDNA or gDNA.

The CDR3 is 17 amino acids. Germline V gene data show CDR1 as SSHAT and CDR2 as FNYEAQ (reference sequence). Note on this clone: At one end, the junction sequence differs from germline, possibly due to a read error.

Sequencing was performed with immunoSEQ multiplex PCR; in TCRdb, only in-frame clones are kept and a portion is missing. The profile shows about half a million clones, 80% to 90% of them singletons. This sequence was found in a human donor in a cohort sampled during active COVID-19. What was sequenced was peripheral blood. The chain is built from TRBV7-7 and TRBJ2-3, with 14 bases identical to TRBD2. The CDR3, as DNA: TGTGCTAGCAGCTTAGGATCGGGACTAGCGGGAGCAGACACGCAGTATTTT. Translation gives CASSLGSGLAGADTQYF.